One and the same sample provided the 2 T cell receptor beta chains below, sequenced in a study of T-cell reconstitution after alpha-beta-depleted transplantation in children. The authors prepared the TCRbeta library with unique molecular identifiers. TCRdb reanalysed the PCR reads using MiXCR and keeps one entry per CDR3 protein. The top ten hold around 13% of the sample, which has 65,000 to 85,000 distinct CDR3 sequences, 9.5% to 13% seen once. This specimen consisted of PBMCs, obtained before TCRalphabeta/CD19-depleted stem cell transplant. Receptors originate from a boy younger than 18 with acute myeloid leukemia, due to receive a stem cell transplant.

This clonotype was recorded many times. CDR3 coding DNA: TGTGCCACCAGTGATGGACTAGCGCGATACACAGATACGCAGTATTTT. Encoded protein: CATSDGLARYTDTQYF. The gene calls are TRBV24-1 and TRBJ2-3; 9 positions match TRBD2. The CDR3 is made up of 16 amino acids. CDR1 and CDR2 from the germline V gene are KGHDR and SFDVKD. The ends lost 3 bases at V and 2 bases at J; junction bases unmatched: 5.

This clonotype appeared many times. This rearrangement joins TRBV25-1 to TRBJ2-1; perhaps TRBD1 as D (6 bases). The CDR3 has 14 amino acids. With 3 bases removed from V and 8 bases from J, the gap between germline ends came to 14 bases. Germline values: CDR1 MGHDK, CDR2 SYGVNS. The CDR3 DNA reads TGTGCCAGCAGTGAGACTCTGGGGGCCGATGAGCAGTTCTTC. It is translated as CASSETLGADEQFF.